The T cell receptor beta chain under discussion was sequenced for a study of CD8+CD57+ T cells in acquired aplastic anemia. Findings and caveats of the study: Patients and controls shared fewer than 30 CD8+ CDR3 sequences. The study found no significant CD8+ Simpson's diversity difference between patients and controls.

Individuals selected for sequencing had exhibited CD8+CD57+ cell expansion on flow cytometry. Among the patients, none had received any therapy at the time of blood sampling. TCR beta VDJ and CDR3 profiles were obtained from a genomic DNA template. Each CDR3 protein is one row after TCRdb ran MiXCR on the reads. The sample includes fewer than 250,000 distinct CDR3 sequences, around 43% of them seen just once. The CDR3 totals 15 residues. Germline V gene data show CDR1 as SGDLS and CDR2 as YYNGEE. Note on this clonotype: What it binds is unknown.

The clonotype was recovered from a human donor with aplastic anemia. The chain combines TRBV9 with TRBJ2-5; TRBD2 is a possible D gene (7 bases). TRBJ2-1 explains the end of the DNA better; the J call may be wrong. The specimen sequenced was sorted CD4+, CD8+, or CD8+CD57+ T cells (not recorded which) from PBMCs. In nucleotides, the CDR3 is TGTGCCAGCAGCCGGGGGGCCTCACAGTACAATGAGCAGTTCTTC. This encodes CASSRGASQYNEQFF.